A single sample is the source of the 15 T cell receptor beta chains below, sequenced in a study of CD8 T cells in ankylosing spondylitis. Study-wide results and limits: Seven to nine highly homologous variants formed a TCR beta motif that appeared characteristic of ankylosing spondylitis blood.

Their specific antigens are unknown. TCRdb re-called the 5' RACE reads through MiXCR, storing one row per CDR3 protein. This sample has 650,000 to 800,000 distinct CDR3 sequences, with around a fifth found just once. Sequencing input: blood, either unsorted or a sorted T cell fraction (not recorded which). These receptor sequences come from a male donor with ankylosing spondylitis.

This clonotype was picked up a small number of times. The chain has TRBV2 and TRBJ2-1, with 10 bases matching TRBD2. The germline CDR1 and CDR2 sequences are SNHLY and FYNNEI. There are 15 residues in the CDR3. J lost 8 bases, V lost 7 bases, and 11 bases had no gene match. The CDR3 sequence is CASIQQASGGDEQFF. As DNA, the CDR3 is TGTGCCAGCATTCAGCAGGCTAGCGGGGGCGATGAGCAGTTCTTC.

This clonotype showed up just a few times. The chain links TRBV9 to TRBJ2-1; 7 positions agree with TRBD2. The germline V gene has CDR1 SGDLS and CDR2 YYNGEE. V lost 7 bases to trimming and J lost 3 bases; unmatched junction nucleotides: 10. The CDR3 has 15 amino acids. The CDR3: CASGGGEKGYNEQFF. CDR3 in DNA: TGTGCCAGCGGGGGAGGGGAGAAAGGCTACAATGAGCAGTTCTTC.

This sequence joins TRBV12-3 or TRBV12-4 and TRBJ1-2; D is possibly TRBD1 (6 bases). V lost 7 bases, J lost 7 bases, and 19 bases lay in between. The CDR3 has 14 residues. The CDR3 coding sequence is TGTGCCAGCACAAGCCGGGGGCAGTATAGTGGCTACACCTTC. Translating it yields CASTSRGQYSGYTF.

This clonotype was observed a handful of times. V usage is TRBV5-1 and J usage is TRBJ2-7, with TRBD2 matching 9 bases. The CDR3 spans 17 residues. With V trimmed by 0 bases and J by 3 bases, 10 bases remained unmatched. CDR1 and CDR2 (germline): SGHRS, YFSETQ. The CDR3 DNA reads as TGCGCCAGCAGCTTGGCCGGGCGGGGGGGTATCAACTACGAGCAGTACTTC. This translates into CASSLAGRGGINYEQYF.

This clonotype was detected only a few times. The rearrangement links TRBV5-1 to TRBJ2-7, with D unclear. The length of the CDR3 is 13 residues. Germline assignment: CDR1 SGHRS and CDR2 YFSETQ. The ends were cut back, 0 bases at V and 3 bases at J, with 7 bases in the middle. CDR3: CASSLAPNYEQYF. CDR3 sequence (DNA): TGCGCCAGCAGCTTGGCCCCGAACTACGAGCAGTACTTC.

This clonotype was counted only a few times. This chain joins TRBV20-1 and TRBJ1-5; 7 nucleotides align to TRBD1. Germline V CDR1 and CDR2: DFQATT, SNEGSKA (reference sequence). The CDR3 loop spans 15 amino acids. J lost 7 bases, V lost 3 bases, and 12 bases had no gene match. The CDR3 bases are TGCAGTGCTAGGCCGACAGGGCTCGGGGGCCAGCCCCAGCATTTT. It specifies CSARPTGLGGQPQHF.

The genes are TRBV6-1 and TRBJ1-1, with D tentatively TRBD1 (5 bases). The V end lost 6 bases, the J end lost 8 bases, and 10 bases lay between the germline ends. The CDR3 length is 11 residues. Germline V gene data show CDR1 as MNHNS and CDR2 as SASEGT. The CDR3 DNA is TGTGCCAGCAGGAGAAGGGACGAAGCTTTCTTT. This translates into CASRRRDEAFF.

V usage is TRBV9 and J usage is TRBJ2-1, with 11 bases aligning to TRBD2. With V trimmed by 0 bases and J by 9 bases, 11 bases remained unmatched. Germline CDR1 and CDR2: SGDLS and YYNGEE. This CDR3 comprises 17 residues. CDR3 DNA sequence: TGTGCCAGCAGCGTAGTGGGTAGCGGGGGGGTAAAGGGTGAGCAGTTCTTC. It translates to CASSVVGSGGVKGEQFF.

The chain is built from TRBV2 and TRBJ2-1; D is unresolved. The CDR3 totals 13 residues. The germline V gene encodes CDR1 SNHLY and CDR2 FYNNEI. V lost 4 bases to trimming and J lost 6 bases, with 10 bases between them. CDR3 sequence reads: CASSGTPPNEQFF. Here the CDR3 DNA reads TGTGCCAGCAGTGGGACCCCTCCCAATGAGCAGTTCTTC.

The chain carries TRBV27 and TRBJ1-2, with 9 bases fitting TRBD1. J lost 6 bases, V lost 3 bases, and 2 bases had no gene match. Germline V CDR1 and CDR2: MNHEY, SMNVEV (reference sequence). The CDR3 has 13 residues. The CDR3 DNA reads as TGTGCCAGCAGTTTTAGGACAGGGGATGGCTACACCTTC. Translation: CASSFRTGDGYTF.

The CDR3 protein is CSARAVNEETQYF. Here the CDR3 DNA reads TGCAGTGCTAGAGCTGTTAACGAGGAGACCCAGTACTTC. The rearrangement joins TRBV20-1 to TRBJ2-5; D is uncertain. This CDR3 region has 13 residues. The germline V gene has CDR1 DFQATT and CDR2 SNEGSKA (reference sequence). V dropped 1 base and J dropped 5 bases, with 11 bases sitting between them.

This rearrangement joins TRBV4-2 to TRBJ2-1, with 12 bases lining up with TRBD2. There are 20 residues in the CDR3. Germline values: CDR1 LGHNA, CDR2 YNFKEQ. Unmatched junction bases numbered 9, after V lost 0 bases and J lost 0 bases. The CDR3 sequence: CASSQDLTATSGSSYNEQFF. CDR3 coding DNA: TGTGCCAGCAGCCAAGATCTGACTGCGACTAGCGGGAGCTCCTACAATGAGCAGTTCTTC.

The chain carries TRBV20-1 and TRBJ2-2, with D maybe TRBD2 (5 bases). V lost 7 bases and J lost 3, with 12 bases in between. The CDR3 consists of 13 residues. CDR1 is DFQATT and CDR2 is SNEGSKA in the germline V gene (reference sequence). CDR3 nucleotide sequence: TGCAGTGTCCGGACGAGGGACACCGGGGAGCTGTTTTTT. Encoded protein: CSVRTRDTGELFF.

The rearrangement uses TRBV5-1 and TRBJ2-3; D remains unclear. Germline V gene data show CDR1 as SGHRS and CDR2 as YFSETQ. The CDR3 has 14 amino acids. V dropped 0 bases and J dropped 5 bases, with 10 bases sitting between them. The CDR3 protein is CASSLDDPGDTQYF. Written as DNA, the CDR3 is TGCGCCAGCAGCTTGGACGACCCTGGAGATACGCAGTATTTT.

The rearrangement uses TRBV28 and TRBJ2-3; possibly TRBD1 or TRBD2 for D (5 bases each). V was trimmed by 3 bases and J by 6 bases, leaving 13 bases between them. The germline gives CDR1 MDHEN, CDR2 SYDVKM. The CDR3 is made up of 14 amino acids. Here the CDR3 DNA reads TGTGCCAGCAGTTTTGACCGGGACGGGGATACGCAGTATTTT. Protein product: CASSFDRDGDTQYF.